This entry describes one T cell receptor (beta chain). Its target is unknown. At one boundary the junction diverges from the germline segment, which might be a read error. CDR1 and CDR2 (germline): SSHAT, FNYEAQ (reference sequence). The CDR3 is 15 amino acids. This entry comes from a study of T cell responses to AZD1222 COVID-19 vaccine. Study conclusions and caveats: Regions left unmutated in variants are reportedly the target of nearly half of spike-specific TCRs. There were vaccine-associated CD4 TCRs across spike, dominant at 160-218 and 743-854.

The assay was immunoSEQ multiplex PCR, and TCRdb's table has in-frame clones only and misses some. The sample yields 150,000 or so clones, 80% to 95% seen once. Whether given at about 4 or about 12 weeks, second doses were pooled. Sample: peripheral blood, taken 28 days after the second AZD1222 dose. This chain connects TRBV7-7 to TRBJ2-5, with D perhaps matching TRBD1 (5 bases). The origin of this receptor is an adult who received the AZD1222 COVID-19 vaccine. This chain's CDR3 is CASSRGQSLQETQYF. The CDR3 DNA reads TGTGCTAGCAGCCGAGGACAAAGTCTCCAAGAGACCCAGTACTTC.